A selection of T cell receptor beta chains follows, all from one sample in a study of T cell responses to AZD1222 COVID-19 vaccine. The assay was immunoSEQ multiplex PCR, and TCRdb's table has in-frame clones only and misses some. The data contain under 300,000 clones, more than 85% of them singletons. Sample: peripheral blood, taken on day 0 of AZD1222 vaccination. The source of these receptors is an adult in good health. Each CDR3 is given with its conserved first and last residue. Where a row states a size, it is once, few, many or the class of an expanded clone; other rows omit it.

j_call: TRBJ2-2; clone_size: -; v_call: TRBV2; cdr3_aa: CASSEQRGATGELFF
j_call: TRBJ2-1; clone_size: -; v_call: TRBV6-5; cdr3_aa: CASSYHLAGGPDEQFF
j_call: TRBJ1-6; clone_size: -; v_call: TRBV24-1; cdr3_aa: CATSAQGGQGPSPLHF
j_call: TRBJ1-3; clone_size: few; v_call: TRBV2; cdr3_aa: CASSDRVAGNTIYF
j_call: TRBJ1-3; clone_size: -; v_call: TRBV11-3; cdr3_aa: CASSFRAGNTIYF
j_call: TRBJ1-5; clone_size: -; v_call: TRBV19; cdr3_aa: CASSIRGGFSNQPQHF
j_call: TRBJ1-6; clone_size: few; v_call: TRBV10-3; cdr3_aa: CAIKGVDSPLHF
j_call: TRBJ2-7; clone_size: -; v_call: TRBV19; cdr3_aa: CASSPAASGSYEQYF
j_call: TRBJ2-7; clone_size: -; v_call: TRBV6-5; cdr3_aa: CASSLRTGSFYEQYF
j_call: TRBJ1-4; clone_size: once; v_call: TRBV3-1/TRBV3-2; cdr3_aa: CASSQVGRGGEKLFF
j_call: TRBJ1-1; clone_size: -; v_call: TRBV6-1; cdr3_aa: CASSEGGGWNTEAFF
j_call: TRBJ1-2; clone_size: -; v_call: TRBV18; cdr3_aa: CASSPLRGWSYGYTF
j_call: TRBJ1-1; clone_size: -; v_call: TRBV7-8; cdr3_aa: CASSFTSTGGKLNTEAFF
j_call: TRBJ2-5; clone_size: -; v_call: TRBV12-3/TRBV12-4; cdr3_aa: CASSSRGGETQYF
j_call: TRBJ2-7; clone_size: -; v_call: TRBV7-8; cdr3_aa: CASSLSLTGAHEQYF
j_call: TRBJ2-1; clone_size: -; v_call: TRBV14; cdr3_aa: CASSQELPSGQFF
j_call: TRBJ1-6; clone_size: -; v_call: TRBV27; cdr3_aa: CASSLLQGLRTSPLHF
j_call: TRBJ2-2; clone_size: -; v_call: TRBV3-1/TRBV3-2; cdr3_aa: CASREQGILAGELFF
j_call: TRBJ1-6; clone_size: once; v_call: TRBV28; cdr3_aa: CASSPDVPPLHF
j_call: TRBJ2-7; clone_size: -; v_call: TRBV5-1; cdr3_aa: CASSFGGTPSYEQYF
j_call: TRBJ2-7; clone_size: -; v_call: TRBV18; cdr3_aa: CASSPSRTYEQYF
j_call: TRBJ1-2; clone_size: once; v_call: TRBV29-1; cdr3_aa: CSVDGGAINYGYTF
j_call: TRBJ2-7; clone_size: -; v_call: TRBV27; cdr3_aa: CASSLGDSRREQYF
j_call: TRBJ2-7; clone_size: -; v_call: TRBV3-1/TRBV3-2; cdr3_aa: CASSNGQGVVQYF
j_call: TRBJ1-1; clone_size: -; v_call: TRBV7-9; cdr3_aa: CASSLEQGTEAFF
j_call: TRBJ1-2; clone_size: once; v_call: TRBV24-1; cdr3_aa: CATSDLGGYTF
j_call: TRBJ2-1; clone_size: -; v_call: TRBV27; cdr3_aa: CASRTSSYNEQFF
j_call: TRBJ2-3; clone_size: -; v_call: TRBV20-1; cdr3_aa: CSASASGGYTDTQYF